This TCR beta chain was sequenced in a study of cytomegalovirus exposure and HLA in healthy donors. Study observations and caveats: Specificity of three CMV-associated chains for CMV antigens was verified in vitro. First-cohort TCR clusters were later found to tend to co-occur in the 120 or so validation repertoires.

Sequencing used immunoSEQ multiplex PCR; TCRdb keeps in-frame clones, though not all of them. Among under 250,000 clones listed, roughly 83% were seen once. A note on this clone: As yet, its antigen is unknown.

Germline V gene sequence: CDR1 SGDLS, CDR2 YYNGEE. The CDR3 extends over 14 amino acids. Trimming left V 0 bases short and J 4 bases short, with 9 bases between. The sequenced material came from PBMCs. The rearrangement joins TRBV9 to TRBJ2-3, with unresolved D. The sequence came from a woman aged 18 to 35 in good health and CMV-seronegative. In nucleotides, the CDR3 is TGTGCCAGCAGCGTAGACGGTGGCGCAGATACGCAGTATTTT. Encoded protein: CASSVDGGADTQYF. The full variable domain, completed using reference TRBV9 and TRBJ2-3, is DSGVTQTPKHLITATGQRVTLRCSPRSGDLSVYWYQQSLDQGLQFLIQYYNGEERAKGNILERFSAQQFPDLHSELNLSSLELGDSALYFCASSVDGGADTQYFGPGTRLTVL.